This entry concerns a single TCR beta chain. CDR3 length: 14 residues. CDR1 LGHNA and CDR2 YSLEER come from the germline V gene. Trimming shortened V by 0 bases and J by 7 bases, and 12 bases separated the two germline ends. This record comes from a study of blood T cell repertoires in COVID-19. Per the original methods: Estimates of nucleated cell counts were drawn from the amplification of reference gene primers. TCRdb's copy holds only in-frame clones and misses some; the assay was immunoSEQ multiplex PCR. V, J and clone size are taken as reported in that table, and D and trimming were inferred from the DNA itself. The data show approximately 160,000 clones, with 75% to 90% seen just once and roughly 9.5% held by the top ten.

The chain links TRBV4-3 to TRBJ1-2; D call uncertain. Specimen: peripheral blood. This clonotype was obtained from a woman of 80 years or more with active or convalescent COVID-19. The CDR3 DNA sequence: TGCGCCAGCAGCCAAGATCCGGGTTCGGTTGGCTACACCTTC. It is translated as CASSQDPGSVGYTF.